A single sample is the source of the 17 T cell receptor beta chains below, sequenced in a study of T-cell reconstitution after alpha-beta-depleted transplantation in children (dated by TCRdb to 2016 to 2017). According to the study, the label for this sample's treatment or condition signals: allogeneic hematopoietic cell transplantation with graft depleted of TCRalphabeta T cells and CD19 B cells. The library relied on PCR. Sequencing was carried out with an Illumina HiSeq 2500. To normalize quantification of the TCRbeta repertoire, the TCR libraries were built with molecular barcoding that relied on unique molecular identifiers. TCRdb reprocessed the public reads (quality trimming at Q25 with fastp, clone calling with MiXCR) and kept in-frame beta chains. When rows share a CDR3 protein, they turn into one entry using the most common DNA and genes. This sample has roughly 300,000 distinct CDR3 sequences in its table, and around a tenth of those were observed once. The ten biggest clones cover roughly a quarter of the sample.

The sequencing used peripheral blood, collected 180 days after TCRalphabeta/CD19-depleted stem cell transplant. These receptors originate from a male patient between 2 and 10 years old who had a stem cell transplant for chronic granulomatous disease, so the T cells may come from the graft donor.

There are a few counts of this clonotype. The CDR3 region is CASSPYRWGAEAFF. The CDR3 DNA follows: TGTGCCAGCAGCCCTTATCGATGGGGAGCTGAAGCTTTCTTT. This chain joins TRBV7-9 and TRBJ1-1; D ambiguous. This CDR3 is built from 14 residues. V was cut by 5 bases and J by 6 bases, with 16 bases left in between. Germline CDR1 reads SEHNR; CDR2 reads FQNEAQ (reference sequence).

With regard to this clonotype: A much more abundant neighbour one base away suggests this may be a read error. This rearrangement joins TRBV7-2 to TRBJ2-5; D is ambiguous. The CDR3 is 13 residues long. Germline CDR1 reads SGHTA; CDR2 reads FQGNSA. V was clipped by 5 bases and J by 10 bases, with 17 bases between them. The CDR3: CASSHRSLQSQYF. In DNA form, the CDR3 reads TGTGCCAGCAGCCACCGGAGTTTACAGAGCCAGTACTTC. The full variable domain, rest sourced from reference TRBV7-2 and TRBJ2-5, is GAGVSQSPSNKVTEKGKDVELRCDPISGHTALYWYRQSLGQGLEFLIYFQGNSAPDKSGLPSDRFSAERTGGSVSTLTIQRTQQEDSAVYLCASSHRSLQSQYFGPGTRLLVL.

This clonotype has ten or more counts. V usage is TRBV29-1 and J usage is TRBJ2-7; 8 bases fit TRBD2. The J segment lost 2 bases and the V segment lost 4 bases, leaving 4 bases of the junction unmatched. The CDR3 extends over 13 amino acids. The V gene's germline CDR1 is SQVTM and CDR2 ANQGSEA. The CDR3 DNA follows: TGCAGCGTTGCCGGGACTAGGGCCTACGAGCAGTACTTC. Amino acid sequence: CSVAGTRAYEQYF.

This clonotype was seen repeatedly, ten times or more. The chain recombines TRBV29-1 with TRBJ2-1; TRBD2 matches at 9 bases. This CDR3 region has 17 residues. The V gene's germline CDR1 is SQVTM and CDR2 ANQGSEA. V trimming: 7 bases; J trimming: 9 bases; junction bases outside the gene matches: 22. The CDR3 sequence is CSALSLGSGRPRVEQFF. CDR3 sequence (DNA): TGCAGCGCCCTGAGTCTAGGTAGCGGGAGACCCCGGGTTGAGCAGTTCTTC.

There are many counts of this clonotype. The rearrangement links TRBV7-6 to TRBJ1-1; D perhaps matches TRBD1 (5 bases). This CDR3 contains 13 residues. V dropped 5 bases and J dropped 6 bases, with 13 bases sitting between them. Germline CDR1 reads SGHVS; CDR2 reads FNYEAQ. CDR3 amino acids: CASSLSRVSEAFF. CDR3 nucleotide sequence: TGTGCCAGCAGCCTAAGCAGGGTATCTGAAGCTTTCTTT. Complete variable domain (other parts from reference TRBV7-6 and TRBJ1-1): GAGVSQSPRYKVTKRGQDVALRCDPISGHVSLYWYRQALGQGPEFLTYFNYEAQQDKSGLPNDRFSAERPEGSISTLTIQRTEQRDSAMYRCASSLSRVSEAFFGQGTRLTVV.

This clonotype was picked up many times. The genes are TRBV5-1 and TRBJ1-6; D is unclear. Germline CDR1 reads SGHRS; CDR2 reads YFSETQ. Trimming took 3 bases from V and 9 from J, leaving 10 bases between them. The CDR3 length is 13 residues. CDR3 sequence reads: CASSSGYGSPLHF. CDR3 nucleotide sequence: TGCGCCAGCAGCTCGGGGTATGGTTCACCCCTCCACTTT.

The CDR3 sequence: CATSRAEGLAGYNEQFF. The CDR3 coding sequence is TGTGCCACCAGCAGAGCCGAGGGACTAGCGGGTTACAATGAGCAGTTCTTC. The rearrangement links TRBV15 to TRBJ2-1, with 12 bases aligning to TRBD2. V shed 1 base, J shed 4 bases, and the junction held 5 bases outside the gene matches. Germline CDR1 and CDR2: LNHNV and YYDKDF (reference sequence). The CDR3 totals 17 residues.

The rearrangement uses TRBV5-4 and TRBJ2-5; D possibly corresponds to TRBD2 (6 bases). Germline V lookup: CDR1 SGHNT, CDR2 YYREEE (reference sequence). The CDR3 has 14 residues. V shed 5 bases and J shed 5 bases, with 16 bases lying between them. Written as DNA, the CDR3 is TGTGCCAGCAGGGAACAGGAGGCGGGGGAGACCCAGTACTTC. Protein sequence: CASREQEAGETQYF.

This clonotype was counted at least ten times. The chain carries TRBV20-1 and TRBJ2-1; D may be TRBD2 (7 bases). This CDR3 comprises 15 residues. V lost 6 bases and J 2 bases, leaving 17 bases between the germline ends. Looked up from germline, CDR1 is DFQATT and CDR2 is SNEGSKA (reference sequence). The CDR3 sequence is CSARKGGLTYNEQFF. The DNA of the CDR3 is TGCAGTGCCCGTAAGGGGGGGCTGACCTACAATGAGCAGTTCTTC.

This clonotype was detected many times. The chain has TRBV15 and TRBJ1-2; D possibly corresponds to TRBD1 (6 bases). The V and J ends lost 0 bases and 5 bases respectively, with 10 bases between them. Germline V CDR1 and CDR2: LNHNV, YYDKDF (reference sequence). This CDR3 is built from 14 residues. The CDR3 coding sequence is TGTGCCACCAGCAGAGATTACAGGGCTTATGGCTACACCTTC. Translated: CATSRDYRAYGYTF.

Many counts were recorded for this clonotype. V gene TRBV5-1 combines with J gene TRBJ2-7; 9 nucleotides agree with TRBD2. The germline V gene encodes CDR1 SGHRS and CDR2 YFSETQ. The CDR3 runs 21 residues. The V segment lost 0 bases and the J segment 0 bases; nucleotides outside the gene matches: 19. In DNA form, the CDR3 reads TGCGCCAGCAGCTTGGCCCCAAATCGGCTAGCGGGAACTAAGAGCTCCTACGAGCAGTACTTC. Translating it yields CASSLAPNRLAGTKSSYEQYF.

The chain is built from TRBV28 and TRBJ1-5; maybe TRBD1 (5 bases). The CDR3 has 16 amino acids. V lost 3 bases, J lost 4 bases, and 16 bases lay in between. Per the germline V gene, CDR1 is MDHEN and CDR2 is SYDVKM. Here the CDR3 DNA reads TGTGCCAGCAGTTTGCACAGGCCGCCCCCTAATCAGCCCCAGCATTTT. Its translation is CASSLHRPPPNQPQHF. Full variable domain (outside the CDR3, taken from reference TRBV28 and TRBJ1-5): DVKVTQSSRYLVKRTGEKVFLECVQDMDHENMFWYRQDPGLGLRLIYFSYDVKMKEKGDIPEGYSVSREKKERFSLILESASTNQTSMYLCASSLHRPPPNQPQHFGDGTRLSIL.

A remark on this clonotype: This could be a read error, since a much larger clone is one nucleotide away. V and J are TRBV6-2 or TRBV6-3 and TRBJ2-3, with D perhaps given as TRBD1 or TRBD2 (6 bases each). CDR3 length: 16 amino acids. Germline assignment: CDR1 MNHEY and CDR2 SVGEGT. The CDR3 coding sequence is TGTGTCAGCAGTTACTTTGGGGGGCCTTTGACAGATACGCAGTATTTT. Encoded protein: CVSSYFGGPLTDTQYF.

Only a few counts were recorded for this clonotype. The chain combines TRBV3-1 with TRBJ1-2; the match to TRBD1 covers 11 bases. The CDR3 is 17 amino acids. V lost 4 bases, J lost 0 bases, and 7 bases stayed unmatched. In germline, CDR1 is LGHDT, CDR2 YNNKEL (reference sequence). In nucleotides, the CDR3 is TGTGCCAGCAGCCCCTGGACAGGGGGCGACCCTAACTATGGCTACACCTTC. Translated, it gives CASSPWTGGDPNYGYTF.

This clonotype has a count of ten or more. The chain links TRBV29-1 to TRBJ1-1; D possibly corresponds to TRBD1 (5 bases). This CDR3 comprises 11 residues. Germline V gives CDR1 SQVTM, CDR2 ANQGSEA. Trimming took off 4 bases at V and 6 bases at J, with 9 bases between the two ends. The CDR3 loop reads CSVGQGAEAFF. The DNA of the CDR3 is TGCAGCGTTGGTCAGGGCGCTGAAGCTTTCTTT.

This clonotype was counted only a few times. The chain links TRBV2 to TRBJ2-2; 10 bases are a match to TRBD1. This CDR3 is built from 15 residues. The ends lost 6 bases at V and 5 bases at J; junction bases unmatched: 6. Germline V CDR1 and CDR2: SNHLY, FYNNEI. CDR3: CASRPGTGETGELFF. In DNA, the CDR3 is TGTGCCAGCAGACCGGGGACAGGGGAAACCGGGGAGCTGTTTTTT.

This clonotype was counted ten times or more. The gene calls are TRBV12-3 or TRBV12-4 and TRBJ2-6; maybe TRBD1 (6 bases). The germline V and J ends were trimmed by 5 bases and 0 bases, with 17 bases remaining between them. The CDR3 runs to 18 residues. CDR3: CASSRRRQVLSGANVLTF. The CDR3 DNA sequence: TGTGCCAGCAGTCGACGCCGACAGGTCCTCTCTGGGGCCAACGTCCTGACTTTC.